Listed below are T cell receptor beta chains from one sample, sequenced in a study of blood T cell repertoires in COVID-19. Sequencing used immunoSEQ multiplex PCR; TCRdb keeps in-frame clones, though not all of them. The table lists roughly 340,000 clones, about 90% of them singletons, with approximately 3.5% in the top ten. The source material was peripheral blood. These receptors all stem from a woman aged 18-35 years who had recovered from COVID-19. Both conserved end residues are part of each CDR3. The D gene is left open where the match is weak. Clone size, where shown, is once, few, many, or a class for clones that have expanded.

J: TRBJ2-4
size: few
D: TRBD1
V: TRBV5-6
CDR3: CASSGDRGHDIQYF
DNA: TGTGCCAGCAGTGGGGACAGGGGGCATGACATTCAGTACTTC

J: TRBJ1-2
size: NA
D: TRBD1
V: TRBV27
CDR3: CASSSRDRGNYGYTF
DNA: TGTGCCAGCAGTTCCCGGGACAGGGGGAACTATGGCTACACCTTC

J: TRBJ2-5
size: NA
D: TRBD2
V: TRBV18
CDR3: CASSPELAPGWETQYF
DNA: TGTGCCAGCTCACCGGAACTAGCGCCGGGTTGGGAGACCCAGTACTTC

J: TRBJ2-1
size: NA
D: TRBD2
V: TRBV6-6
CDR3: CASSPGTSGAYGVEQFF
DNA: TGTGCCAGCAGTCCCGGGACTAGCGGGGCATACGGGGTTGAGCAGTTCTTC

J: TRBJ2-3
size: NA
D: NA
V: TRBV5-6
CDR3: CASSLVLTGTDTQYF
DNA: TGTGCCAGCAGCTTGGTCTTGACAGGCACAGATACGCAGTATTTT

J: TRBJ2-5
size: NA
D: TRBD1
V: TRBV6-5
CDR3: CASSYLGQGEKTQYF
DNA: TGTGCCAGCAGTTACCTGGGACAGGGAGAAAAGACCCAGTACTTC

J: TRBJ1-5
size: NA
D: TRBD1
V: TRBV2
CDR3: CASSVTGWDQPQHF
DNA: TGTGCCAGCAGCGTGACAGGGTGGGATCAGCCCCAGCATTTT

J: TRBJ2-5
size: once
D: TRBD2
V: TRBV7-7
CDR3: CASSRGTSGRVGETQYF
DNA: TGTGCCAGCAGCAGAGGGACTAGCGGGAGGGTAGGAGAGACCCAGTACTTC

J: TRBJ1-1
size: NA
D: NA
V: TRBV6-5
CDR3: CASSYLRGPEAFF
DNA: TGTGCCAGCAGTTACCTCAGGGGCCCAGAAGCTTTCTTT

J: TRBJ2-1
size: NA
D: TRBD2
V: TRBV27
CDR3: CASSSLAGGPDEQFF
DNA: TGTGCCAGCAGTTCCCTAGCGGGAGGGCCCGATGAGCAGTTCTTC

J: TRBJ2-1
size: NA
D: NA
V: TRBV28
CDR3: CASTPPRGEQFF
DNA: TGTGCCAGCACCCCGCCTCGAGGTGAGCAGTTCTTC

J: TRBJ2-1
size: NA
D: NA
V: TRBV4-1
CDR3: CASSPGRSSYNEQFF
DNA: TGCGCCAGCAGCCCGGGGAGGAGCTCCTACAATGAGCAGTTCTTC

J: TRBJ1-1
size: NA
D: NA
V: TRBV10-1
CDR3: CASSDYGENTEAFF
DNA: TGCGCCAGCAGTGATTACGGGGAGAACACTGAAGCTTTCTTT

J: TRBJ2-5
size: NA
D: NA
V: TRBV5-8
CDR3: CASSPRTDPETQYF
DNA: TGTGCCAGCAGCCCCAGGACAGATCCAGAGACCCAGTACTTC

J: TRBJ2-5
size: NA
D: NA
V: TRBV21-1
CDR3: CASSKASSEIKETQYF
DNA: TGTGCCAGCAGCAAAGCGAGCTCGGAGATAAAAGAGACCCAGTACTTC

J: TRBJ2-1
size: few
D: TRBD2
V: TRBV19
CDR3: CASSSLAGVHNEQFF
DNA: TGTGCCAGTAGTTCACTAGCGGGAGTTCACAATGAGCAGTTCTTC

J: TRBJ2-1
size: NA
D: TRBD1
V: TRBV6-5
CDR3: CASIKVQGSDEQFF
DNA: TGTGCCAGCATAAAGGTACAGGGGAGCGATGAGCAGTTCTTC

J: TRBJ1-3
size: NA
D: NA
V: TRBV19
CDR3: CASSQGLSSGNTIYF
DNA: TGTGCCAGTAGCCAGGGGTTGAGCTCTGGAAACACCATATATTTT

J: TRBJ1-6
size: NA
D: NA
V: TRBV11-3
CDR3: CASSPWNGQRRSPLHF
DNA: TGTGCCAGCAGCCCCTGGAACGGACAGAGGCGTTCACCCCTCCACTTT

J: TRBJ1-5
size: once
D: NA
V: TRBV12-3/TRBV12-4
CDR3: CASSNHEGEPQHF
DNA: TGTGCCAGCAGTAACCACGAAGGGGAGCCCCAGCATTTT

J: TRBJ2-3
size: NA
D: TRBD2
V: TRBV11-3
CDR3: CASSLTQGGGRTDTQYF
DNA: TGTGCCAGCAGCTTAACCCAGGGAGGCGGGAGAACAGATACGCAGTATTTT

J: TRBJ2-2
size: few
D: TRBD1
V: TRBV5-4
CDR3: CASSLTTGGTGELFF
DNA: TGTGCCAGCAGCTTGACGACAGGGGGCACCGGGGAGCTGTTTTTT

J: TRBJ2-3
size: NA
D: NA
V: TRBV29-1
CDR3: CSVKGWLAQDTQYF
DNA: TGCAGCGTTAAAGGTTGGCTAGCGCAAGATACGCAGTATTTT

J: TRBJ2-5
size: once
D: NA
V: TRBV4-1
CDR3: CASSQGFGFGSRQETQYF
DNA: TGCGCCAGCAGCCAAGGGTTTGGGTTTGGTAGCCGGCAAGAGACCCAGTACTTC

J: TRBJ2-5
size: NA
D: NA
V: TRBV27
CDR3: CASSLSYASETQYF
DNA: TGTGCCAGCAGTTTAAGTTACGCGTCGGAGACCCAGTACTTC

J: TRBJ2-1
size: NA
D: TRBD2
V: TRBV5-6
CDR3: CASSFVRTSNYNEQFF
DNA: TGTGCCAGCAGCTTTGTAAGGACTAGCAACTACAATGAGCAGTTCTTC

J: TRBJ2-3
size: NA
D: NA
V: TRBV5-1
CDR3: CASSDVARSTDTQYF
DNA: TGCGCCAGCAGCGATGTAGCGAGAAGCACAGATACGCAGTATTTT

J: TRBJ1-3
size: NA
D: TRBD1
V: TRBV6-6
CDR3: CASRLDRDGNTIYF
DNA: TGTGCCAGCAGACTAGACAGGGACGGAAACACCATATATTTT

J: TRBJ1-2
size: once
D: TRBD1
V: TRBV6-2/TRBV6-3
CDR3: CASSSPDREWYGYTF
DNA: TGTGCCAGCAGTTCCCCCGACAGGGAATGGTATGGCTACACCTTC

J: TRBJ1-2
size: NA
D: TRBD1
V: TRBV18
CDR3: CASSLGTGYGYTF
DNA: TGTGCCAGCTCACTCGGGACAGGCTATGGCTACACCTTC

J: TRBJ2-1
size: once
D: NA
V: TRBV11-2
CDR3: CASSLDTASNEQFF
DNA: TGTGCCAGCAGCTTAGATACAGCCAGTAATGAGCAGTTCTTC

J: TRBJ2-3
size: NA
D: NA
V: TRBV5-8
CDR3: CASSWEVAAFSTDTQYF
DNA: TGTGCCAGCAGCTGGGAGGTAGCGGCCTTTAGCACAGATACGCAGTATTTT

J: TRBJ1-4
size: NA
D: TRBD1
V: TRBV12-5
CDR3: CASGWGQSNEKLFF
DNA: TGTGCTAGTGGGTGGGGACAGTCCAATGAAAAACTGTTTTTT

J: TRBJ1-2
size: NA
D: NA
V: TRBV7-2
CDR3: CASSPPQANYGYTF
DNA: TGTGCCAGCAGCCCCCCACAGGCTAACTATGGCTACACCTTC

J: TRBJ2-3
size: NA
D: TRBD2
V: TRBV6-4
CDR3: CASSDRAGAVTDTQYF
DNA: TGTGCCAGCAGTGACCGTGCGGGAGCGGTCACAGATACGCAGTATTTT

J: TRBJ2-1
size: NA
D: NA
V: TRBV28
CDR3: CASSLGAGNEQFF
DNA: TGTGCCAGCAGTTTAGGCGCGGGGAATGAGCAGTTCTTC

J: TRBJ1-1
size: NA
D: NA
V: TRBV15
CDR3: CATSRVGGEIPEAFF
DNA: TGTGCCACCAGCAGAGTCGGGGGGGAAATCCCTGAAGCTTTCTTT

J: TRBJ1-5
size: NA
D: NA
V: TRBV19
CDR3: CASSILTGSRSNQPQHF
DNA: TGTGCCAGTAGTATACTCACAGGGTCCCGGAGCAATCAGCCCCAGCATTTT

J: TRBJ1-3
size: NA
D: TRBD1
V: TRBV11-2
CDR3: CASSSRTRDRGVGGNTIYF
DNA: TGTGCCAGCAGCTCGCGAACCCGGGACAGGGGGGTGGGCGGAAACACCATATATTTT

J: TRBJ1-1
size: NA
D: NA
V: TRBV19
CDR3: CASSPSGGRNTEAFF
DNA: TGTGCCAGTAGTCCCTCCGGGGGTAGGAACACTGAAGCTTTCTTT

J: TRBJ2-2
size: NA
D: TRBD2
V: TRBV19
CDR3: CASSTGPAGVPNTGELFF
DNA: TGTGCCAGTAGTACGGGACCAGCGGGAGTCCCGAACACCGGGGAGCTGTTTTTT

J: TRBJ1-2
size: NA
D: TRBD1
V: TRBV12-3/TRBV12-4
CDR3: CASADRYYGYTF
DNA: TGTGCCAGCGCGGACAGGTACTATGGCTACACCTTC

J: TRBJ1-3
size: NA
D: NA
V: TRBV4-3
CDR3: CASSQDSRNTIYF
DNA: TGCGCCAGCAGCCAAGATTCAAGAAACACCATATATTTT

J: TRBJ2-6
size: NA
D: NA
V: TRBV4-3
CDR3: CASSQTGFSGANVLTF
DNA: TGCGCCAGCAGCCAAACAGGATTCTCTGGGGCCAACGTCCTGACTTTC

J: TRBJ2-3
size: NA
D: TRBD2
V: TRBV5-1
CDR3: CASSLVGLVGDTQYF
DNA: TGCGCCAGCAGCTTGGTTGGACTAGTGGGGGATACGCAGTATTTT

J: TRBJ1-2
size: few
D: TRBD1
V: TRBV3-1/TRBV3-2
CDR3: CASSLGTGGSGYGYTF
DNA: TGTGCCAGCAGCCTGGGTACAGGGGGCTCGGGCTATGGCTACACCTTC

J: TRBJ1-1
size: once
D: NA
V: TRBV30
CDR3: CAWSVGDIWGGMNTEAFF
DNA: TGTGCCTGGAGTGTAGGGGATATTTGGGGCGGGATGAACACTGAAGCTTTCTTT

J: TRBJ2-1
size: NA
D: NA
V: TRBV7-2
CDR3: CASSFYVSSYNEQFF
DNA: TGTGCCAGCAGCTTTTATGTGAGCTCCTACAATGAGCAGTTCTTC

J: TRBJ2-3
size: once
D: TRBD2
V: TRBV18
CDR3: CASTPSGSSTDTQYF
DNA: TGTGCCAGCACTCCTAGCGGGAGCAGCACAGATACGCAGTATTTT

J: TRBJ2-3
size: NA
D: NA
V: TRBV11-3
CDR3: CASSEGLDTDTQYF
DNA: TGTGCCAGCAGCGAAGGACTTGACACAGATACGCAGTATTTT

J: TRBJ1-2
size: once
D: NA
V: TRBV4-1
CDR3: CASSQPAGANYGYTF
DNA: TGCGCCAGCAGCCAACCCGCCGGGGCTAACTATGGCTACACCTTC

J: TRBJ1-1
size: NA
D: NA
V: TRBV7-9
CDR3: CASSLWGGVEPEAFF
DNA: TGTGCCAGCAGCCTTTGGGGAGGGGTTGAGCCTGAAGCTTTCTTT

J: TRBJ1-1
size: NA
D: NA
V: TRBV11-3
CDR3: CASSTRGTADTEAFF
DNA: TGTGCCAGCAGCACCAGGGGTACCGCGGACACTGAAGCTTTCTTT

J: TRBJ2-1
size: once
D: NA
V: TRBV6-5
CDR3: CASSRRYNEQFF
DNA: TGTGCCAGCAGTCGGAGATACAATGAGCAGTTCTTC

J: TRBJ2-1
size: NA
D: NA
V: TRBV2
CDR3: CASIPFARLSDSSYNEQFF
DNA: TGTGCCAGCATCCCGTTTGCCCGCCTTAGTGACAGCTCCTACAATGAGCAGTTCTTC

J: TRBJ1-1
size: NA
D: NA
V: TRBV23-1
CDR3: CASSPKPRTGSEAFF
DNA: TGCGCCAGCAGTCCCAAACCTAGAACGGGATCTGAAGCTTTCTTT

J: TRBJ1-2
size: few
D: NA
V: TRBV19
CDR3: CASSRSGIPAEYGYTF
DNA: TGTGCCAGTAGTAGATCCGGGATCCCCGCGGAATATGGCTACACCTTC

J: TRBJ1-2
size: once
D: TRBD1
V: TRBV24-1
CDR3: CATGGTGDNGYTF
DNA: TGTGCCACCGGGGGGACAGGGGATAATGGCTACACCTTC